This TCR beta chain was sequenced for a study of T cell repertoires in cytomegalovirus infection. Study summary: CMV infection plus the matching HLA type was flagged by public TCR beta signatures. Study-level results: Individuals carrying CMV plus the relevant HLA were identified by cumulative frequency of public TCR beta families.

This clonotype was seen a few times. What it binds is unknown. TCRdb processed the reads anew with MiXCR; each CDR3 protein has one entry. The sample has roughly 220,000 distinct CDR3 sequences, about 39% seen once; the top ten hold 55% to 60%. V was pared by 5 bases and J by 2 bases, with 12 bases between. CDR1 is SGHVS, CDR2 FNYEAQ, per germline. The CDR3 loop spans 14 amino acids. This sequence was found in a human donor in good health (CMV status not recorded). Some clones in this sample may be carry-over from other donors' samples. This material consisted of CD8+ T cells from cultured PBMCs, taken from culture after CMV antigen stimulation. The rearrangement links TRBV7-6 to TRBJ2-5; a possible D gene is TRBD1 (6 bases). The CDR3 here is CASSPGQKQETQYF. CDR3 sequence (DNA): TGTGCCAGCAGCCCCGGACAGAAGCAAGAGACCCAGTACTTC. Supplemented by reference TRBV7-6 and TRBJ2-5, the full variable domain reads GAGVSQSPRYKVTKRGQDVALRCDPISGHVSLYWYRQALGQGPEFLTYFNYEAQQDKSGLPNDRFSAERPEGSISTLTIQRTEQRDSAMYRCASSPGQKQETQYFGPGTRLLVL.